This T cell receptor beta chain was identified during a study of vaccination and CD4 T cells after COVID-19. Study at large: Post-COVID draws followed diagnosis by a median 101 days (range 35 to 161). Samples were taken after vaccination, a median of approximately 70 days after dose two, with a range of 14 to 241. The peptides that stimulated the cells were overlapping spike peptides from SARS-CoV-2, HCoV-NL63, HCoV-OC43 and HCoV-229E.

Treatment described: roughly 10-day PBMC culture with coronavirus spike peptide pools or control peptides (ViraFEST assay). Remarks on this clonotype: Antigen specificity is unknown.

V was trimmed by 0 bases and J by 7 bases, leaving 14 bases between them. The CDR3 spans 15 residues. CDR1 and CDR2 (germline): SGDLS, YYNGEE. Oncomine TCR Beta short-read sequencing was applied to DNA from cultured CD4+ T cells. TCRdb independently ran MiXCR on the PCR reads; one entry per CDR3 protein. Of 15,000 to 20,000 distinct CDR3 sequences in the sample, 45% to 60% were seen once. The sequenced sample consisted of CD4+ T cells from blood, cultured in vitro. This sequence was found in a human donor who had recovered from COVID-19. The rearrangement uses TRBV9 and TRBJ2-1; D is possibly TRBD2 (6 bases). CDR3: CASSVEVWRANEQFF. DNA of the CDR3: TGTGCCAGCAGCGTAGAAGTGTGGAGGGCAAATGAGCAGTTCTTC. Full variable domain (missing parts from reference TRBV9 and TRBJ2-1): DSGVTQTPKHLITATGQRVTLRCSPRSGDLSVYWYQQSLDQGLQFLIQYYNGEERAKGNILERFSAQQFPDLHSELNLSSLELGDSALYFCASSVEVWRANEQFFGPGTRLTVL.